Each of the 2 T cell receptor beta chains below was sequenced from the same sample in a study of blood T cell repertoires in COVID-19. Profiling relied on immunoSEQ multiplex PCR, and the TCRdb table lists in-frame clones only, not all of them. Of over 150,000 clones listed, 80% to 90% are singletons. Sequenced sample: peripheral blood. These receptors were collected from a middle-aged man with acute or convalescent COVID-19.

This sequence joins TRBV3-1 (or the pseudogene TRBV3-2) and TRBJ1-2; unclear D gene. This CDR3 is 13 amino acids long. Germline CDR1 is LGHDT and CDR2 is YNNKEL (reference sequence). Trimming stripped 0 bases from V and 10 bases from J, with 12 bases between. The CDR3 here is CASSQDERRAYTF. The CDR3 DNA reads TGTGCCAGCAGCCAAGATGAACGGAGGGCCTACACCTTC.

This clone was counted once. The chain has TRBV25-1 and TRBJ1-5, with D possibly TRBD1 on 6 matching bases. Trimming shortened V by 3 bases and J by 7 bases, and 13 bases separated the two germline ends. CDR3 length equals 14 residues. Germline V lookup: CDR1 MGHDK, CDR2 SYGVNS. Here the CDR3 DNA reads TGTGCCAGCAGTGAGACAGGCTTTAGGCAGCCCCAGCATTTT. This codes for CASSETGFRQPQHF.